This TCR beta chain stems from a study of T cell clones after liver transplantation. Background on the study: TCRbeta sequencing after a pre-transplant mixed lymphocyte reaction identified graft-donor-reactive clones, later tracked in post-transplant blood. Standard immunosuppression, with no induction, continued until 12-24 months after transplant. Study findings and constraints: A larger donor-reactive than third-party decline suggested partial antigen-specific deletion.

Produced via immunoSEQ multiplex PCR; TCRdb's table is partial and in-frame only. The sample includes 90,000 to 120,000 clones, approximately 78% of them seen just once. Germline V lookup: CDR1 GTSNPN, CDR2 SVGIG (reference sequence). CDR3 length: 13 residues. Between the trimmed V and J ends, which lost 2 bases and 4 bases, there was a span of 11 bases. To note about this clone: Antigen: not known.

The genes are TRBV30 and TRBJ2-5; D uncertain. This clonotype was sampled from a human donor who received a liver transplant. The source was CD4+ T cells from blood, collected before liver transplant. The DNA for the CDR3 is TGTGCCTGGAGTACTCTCCTCCGAGAGACCCAGTACTTC. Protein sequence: CAWSTLLRETQYF.